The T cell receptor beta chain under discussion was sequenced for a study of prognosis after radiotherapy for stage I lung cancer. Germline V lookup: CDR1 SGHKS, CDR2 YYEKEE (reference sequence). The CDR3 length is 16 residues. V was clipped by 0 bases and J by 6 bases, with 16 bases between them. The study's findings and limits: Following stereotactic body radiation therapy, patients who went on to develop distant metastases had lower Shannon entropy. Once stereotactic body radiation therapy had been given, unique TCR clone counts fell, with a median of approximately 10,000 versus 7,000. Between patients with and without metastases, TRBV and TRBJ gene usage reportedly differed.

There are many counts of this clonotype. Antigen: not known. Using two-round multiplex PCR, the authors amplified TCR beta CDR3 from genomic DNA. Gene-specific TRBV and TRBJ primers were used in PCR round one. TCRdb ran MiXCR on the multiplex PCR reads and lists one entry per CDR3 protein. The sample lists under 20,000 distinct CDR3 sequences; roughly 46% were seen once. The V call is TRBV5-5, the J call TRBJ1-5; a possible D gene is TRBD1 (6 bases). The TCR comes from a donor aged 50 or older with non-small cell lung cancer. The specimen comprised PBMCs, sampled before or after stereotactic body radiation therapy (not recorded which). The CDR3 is CASSLVWTEVAQPQHF. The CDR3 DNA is TGTGCCAGCAGCTTGGTTTGGACAGAAGTAGCTCAGCCCCAGCATTTT.